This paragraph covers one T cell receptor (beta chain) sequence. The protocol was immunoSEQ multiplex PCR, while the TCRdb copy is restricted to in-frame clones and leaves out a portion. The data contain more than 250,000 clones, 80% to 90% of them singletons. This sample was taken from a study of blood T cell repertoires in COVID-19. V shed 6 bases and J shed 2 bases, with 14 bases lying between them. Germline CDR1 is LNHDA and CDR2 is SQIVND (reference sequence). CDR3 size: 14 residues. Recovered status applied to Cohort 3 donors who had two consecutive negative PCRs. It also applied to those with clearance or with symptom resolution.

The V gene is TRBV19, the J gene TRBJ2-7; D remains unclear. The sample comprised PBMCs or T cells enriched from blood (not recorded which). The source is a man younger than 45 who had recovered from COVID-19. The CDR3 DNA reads TGTGCCAGTAGCCCGTCTCTACAGACCTACGAGCAGTACTTC. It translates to CASSPSLQTYEQYF.